Below, 29 T cell receptor beta chains from the same sample are listed, as sequenced in a study of blood T cell repertoires in COVID-19. TCRdb keeps only in-frame clones here, not all; method: immunoSEQ multiplex PCR. The sample has about 99,000 clones, approximately 88% seen once. Sequences were obtained from peripheral blood. These receptors came from a human donor in a cohort sampled during active COVID-19.

The chain links TRBV5-1 to TRBJ2-3; TRBD2 matches at 7 bases. CDR1 SGHRS and CDR2 YFSETQ come from the germline V gene. The CDR3 has 16 residues. V gave up 4 bases and J gave up 4 bases; unmatched junction bases: 12. CDR3 in DNA: TGCGCCAGCAGCCCGGGGGGATCTAGCGCCTCAGATACGCAGTATTTT. Amino acid sequence: CASSPGGSSASDTQYF.

In this sample, this clone turned up once. V and J are TRBV7-8 and TRBJ2-4, with D perhaps matching TRBD2 (6 bases). The CDR3 is made up of 15 amino acids. CDR1 and CDR2 (germline): SGHVS, FQNEAQ. Deletions cut 3 bases from V and 5 bases from J, with 14 bases between. The CDR3: CASSLVSREENIQYF. CDR3 DNA sequence: TGTGCCAGCAGCTTGGTATCGAGGGAGGAAAACATTCAGTACTTC.

The chain is built from TRBV3-1 (or the pseudogene TRBV3-2) and TRBJ2-2; 7 nucleotides align to TRBD2. CDR1 is LGHDT and CDR2 is YNNKEL in the germline V gene (reference sequence). J lost 3 bases, V lost 4 bases, and 5 bases had no gene match. The CDR3 has 15 amino acids. This CDR3 is CASSPTSFYTGELFF. DNA of the CDR3: TGTGCCAGCAGCCCGACTAGCTTCTACACCGGGGAGCTGTTTTTT.

J is TRBJ1-5 and V is TRBV3-1 (or the pseudogene TRBV3-2); possible D gene TRBD1, 5 bases. Trimming pared 0 bases from V and 7 bases from J, leaving 13 bases between. CDR3 length: 15 residues. Germline assignment: CDR1 LGHDT and CDR2 YNNKEL (reference sequence). The CDR3 sequence is CASSQDCQGGQPQHF. The CDR3 nucleotides are TGTGCCAGCAGCCAAGATTGCCAGGGCGGACAGCCCCAGCATTTT.

This clone was found once. This chain connects TRBV5-1 to TRBJ2-7, with 7 bases aligning to TRBD1. Germline V lookup: CDR1 SGHRS, CDR2 YFSETQ. V shed 0 bases and J 6 bases; nucleotides not matched to a gene: 9. The CDR3 spans 15 residues. The CDR3 nucleotides read TGCGCCAGCAGCTTGGAAAACAGGGGTAGAGGCGAGCAGTACTTC. The encoded protein is CASSLENRGRGEQYF. Supplemented by reference TRBV5-1 and TRBJ2-7, the full variable domain reads KAGVTQTPRYLIKTRGQQVTLSCSPISGHRSVSWYQQTPGQGLQFLFEYFSETQRNKGNFPGRFSGRQFSNSRSEMNVSTLELGDSALYLCASSLENRGRGEQYFGPGTRLTVT.

The rearrangement links TRBV24-1 to TRBJ2-2; 7 positions match TRBD2. The V gene end was trimmed by 7 bases and the J gene end by 4 bases; junction bases not matched to a gene: 17. This CDR3 is 18 amino acids long. Germline CDR1 KGHDR, CDR2 SFDVKD. The CDR3 is CATSRGVGRARSTGELFF. In nucleotides, the CDR3 is TGTGCCACCAGCCGCGGGGTTGGGAGGGCGCGTTCCACCGGGGAGCTGTTTTTT.

V and J are TRBV9 and TRBJ1-1, with unresolved D. Trimming removed 0 bases at V and 0 bases at J, with 6 bases between. This CDR3 has 14 amino acids. Germline CDR1 SGDLS, CDR2 YYNGEE. In nucleotides, the CDR3 is TGTGCCAGCAGCGTAGAACAGCTGAACACTGAAGCTTTCTTT. Amino acids: CASSVEQLNTEAFF. The complete variable domain, with remaining parts taken from reference TRBV9 and TRBJ1-1, reads DSGVTQTPKHLITATGQRVTLRCSPRSGDLSVYWYQQSLDQGLQFLIQYYNGEERAKGNILERFSAQQFPDLHSELNLSSLELGDSALYFCASSVEQLNTEAFFGQGTRLTVV.

This clone was seen only once. V usage is TRBV19 and J usage is TRBJ2-3; D may be TRBD1 (5 bases). Trimming pared 4 bases from V and 2 bases from J, leaving 10 bases between. The CDR3 consists of 14 residues. Germline V gene data show CDR1 as LNHDA and CDR2 as SQIVND (reference sequence). The chain's CDR3 is CASSKARDTDTQYF. Here the CDR3 DNA reads TGTGCCAGTAGTAAAGCCAGGGACACAGATACGCAGTATTTT.

V gene TRBV19 combines with J gene TRBJ2-5; perhaps TRBD1 as D (6 bases). The CDR3 extends over 14 amino acids. In germline, CDR1 is LNHDA, CDR2 SQIVND (reference sequence). V was clipped by 1 base and J by 4 bases, with 10 bases between them. The CDR3: CASSIAQGLETQYF. The CDR3 DNA reads TGTGCCAGTAGTATAGCACAGGGCTTAGAGACCCAGTACTTC. Supplemented by reference TRBV19 and TRBJ2-5, the full variable domain reads DGGITQSPKYLFRKEGQNVTLSCEQNLNHDAMYWYRQDPGQGLRLIYYSQIVNDFQKGDIAEGYSVSREKKESFPLTVTSAQKNPTAFYLCASSIAQGLETQYFGPGTRLLVL.

This chain joins TRBV5-4 and TRBJ1-2; D uncertain. This CDR3 region has 14 residues. V dropped 0 bases and J dropped 0 bases, with 6 bases sitting between them. Germline V lookup: CDR1 SGHNT, CDR2 YYREEE (reference sequence). CDR3 amino acids: CASSLVEANYGYTF. The DNA of the CDR3 is TGTGCCAGCAGCTTGGTAGAAGCTAACTATGGCTACACCTTC.

The CDR3: CASSAMNTGELFF. The CDR3 DNA is TGTGCCAGCAGCGCCATGAACACCGGGGAGCTGTTTTTT. The chain recombines TRBV9 with TRBJ2-2; D not certain. Germline values: CDR1 SGDLS, CDR2 YYNGEE. The ends were cut back, 3 bases at V and 1 base at J, with 4 bases in the middle. This CDR3 contains 13 residues.

The V gene is TRBV6-5, the J gene TRBJ2-7; TRBD2 agrees at 12 bases. V shed 4 bases and J 7 bases; nucleotides not matched to a gene: 5. The CDR3 runs 14 residues. The germline V gene encodes CDR1 MNHEY and CDR2 SVGAGI. This chain's CDR3 is CASSFTSGRWEQYF. The CDR3 nucleotides read TGTGCCAGCAGTTTCACTAGCGGGAGGTGGGAGCAGTACTTC.

The gene calls are TRBV4-1 and TRBJ2-7; tentative D call: TRBD1 (6 bases). CDR1 and CDR2 from the germline V gene are MGHRA and YSYEKL. Trimming left V 1 base short and J 3 bases short, with 10 bases between. The CDR3 totals 14 residues. The CDR3 DNA reads as TGCGCCAGCAGCCAAGGACAGGAGCTCTACGAGCAGTACTTC. It specifies CASSQGQELYEQYF.

This chain joins TRBV5-1 and TRBJ2-2; D call uncertain. Germline CDR1 SGHRS, CDR2 YFSETQ. The V and J ends lost 0 bases and 7 bases respectively, with 4 bases between them. The CDR3 runs 12 residues. In nucleotides, the CDR3 is TGCGCCAGCAGCTTGGATCTCGGGGAGCTGTTTTTT. Protein sequence: CASSLDLGELFF.

This sequence joins TRBV28 and TRBJ1-2; D call uncertain. The length of the CDR3 is 16 residues. The germline V gene encodes CDR1 MDHEN and CDR2 SYDVKM. Deletions cut 5 bases from V and 4 bases from J, with 20 bases between. DNA of the CDR3: TGTGCCAGCAGTCGCGCGGGTCGGTCTGGAAGCTATGGCTACACCTTC. It codes for CASSRAGRSGSYGYTF.

The CDR3 DNA reads TGTGCCAGCAGCCGGACACCTCAGGGGAACGAAAAACTGTTTTTT. This translates into CASSRTPQGNEKLFF. V gene TRBV11-1 combines with J gene TRBJ1-4; the D gene is possibly TRBD1 (6 bases). The ends were cut back, 5 bases at V and 8 bases at J, with 18 bases in the middle. Germline assignment: CDR1 SGHAT and CDR2 FQDESV (reference sequence). This CDR3 contains 15 residues.

The rearrangement links TRBV18 to TRBJ2-7; D gene ambiguous. V lost 2 bases to trimming and J lost 6 bases, with 17 bases between them. Germline V gene sequence: CDR1 KGHSH, CDR2 LQKENI. This CDR3 is built from 15 residues. The CDR3 spells CASSPSGKSFGEQYF. The CDR3 nucleotides are TGTGCCAGCTCACCATCTGGTAAGAGCTTTGGCGAGCAGTACTTC.

This clone was seen only once. This sequence joins TRBV5-1 and TRBJ1-2, with 11 nucleotides matching TRBD1. CDR3 size: 16 residues. CDR1 is SGHRS and CDR2 is YFSETQ in the germline V gene. J gave up 2 bases and V 4 bases, and 7 bases lay outside the gene matches. The CDR3 reads CASSPDGQGANYGYTF. The CDR3 DNA follows: TGCGCCAGCAGCCCCGACGGACAGGGGGCGAACTATGGCTACACCTTC.

The chain combines TRBV6-2 or TRBV6-3 with TRBJ1-2, with D unclear. Germline CDR1 MNHEY, CDR2 SVGEGT. The CDR3 has 13 amino acids. The V end lost 0 bases, the J end lost 7 bases, and 9 bases lay between the germline ends. The CDR3 region is CASSYSGGGGYTF. The CDR3 coding sequence is TGTGCCAGCAGTTACTCCGGAGGTGGTGGCTACACCTTC.

This chain links TRBV20-1 with TRBJ2-7; D is possibly TRBD1 (5 bases). Germline V gene lookup returns CDR1 DFQATT and CDR2 SNEGSKA (reference sequence). The length of the CDR3 is 11 residues. The V end was cut by 4 bases, the J end by 3 bases, with 7 bases between. For the CDR3, the DNA is TGCAGTGCTACGGACAACTACGAGCAGTACTTC. This translates into CSATDNYEQYF.

The chain joins TRBV4-2 to TRBJ2-7, with TRBD2 matching 11 bases. This CDR3 has 17 residues. CDR1 is LGHNA and CDR2 is YNFKEQ in the germline V gene. Trimming at V came to 1 base and at J to 4 bases, leaving 9 bases not matched to a gene. CDR3 DNA sequence: TGTGCCAGCAGCCAAGGCCCTAGCGGGAGGCCCGGGTACGAGCAGTACTTC. Its protein is CASSQGPSGRPGYEQYF.

This clone was counted between two and nine times. This chain links TRBV7-9 with TRBJ2-1; TRBD1 is a possible D gene (5 bases). The CDR3 runs 14 residues. V lost 1 base and J 11 bases, leaving 15 bases between the germline ends. CDR1 is SEHNR, CDR2 FQNEAQ, per germline (reference sequence). CDR3 amino acids: CASSLDILDSQQFF. CDR3 bases: TGTGCCAGCAGCTTAGACATCCTTGACAGCCAGCAGTTCTTC.

The rearrangement joins TRBV28 to TRBJ2-1, with 8 bases identical to TRBD2. The CDR3 is 15 amino acids. Per germline, CDR1 MDHEN and CDR2 SYDVKM. After removal of 7 bases from V and 4 bases from J, the junction contained 9 bases not matched to a gene. The CDR3 DNA follows: TGTGCCAGCACCTCCGGGACGGGGGGGTACAATGAGCAGTTCTTC. Translated, it gives CASTSGTGGYNEQFF.

V is TRBV24-1 and J is TRBJ1-2; TRBD1 might be the D (6 bases). The germline CDR1 and CDR2 sequences are KGHDR and SFDVKD. The V end was cut by 4 bases, the J end by 4 bases, with 12 bases between. The CDR3 loop spans 14 amino acids. The CDR3 reads CATSDHPTGYGYTF. The CDR3 bases are TGTGCCACCAGTGACCACCCGACAGGCTATGGCTACACCTTC.

The chain uses TRBV3-1 (or the pseudogene TRBV3-2) and TRBJ2-3; 9 nucleotides agree with TRBD2. The V gene's germline CDR1 is LGHDT and CDR2 YNNKEL (reference sequence). Losses at the gene ends were 4 bases for V and 8 bases for J; bases not matched to a gene: 4. The CDR3 loop spans 13 amino acids. The CDR3 spells CASSPPSGVTQYF. The CDR3 DNA reads TGTGCCAGCAGCCCCCCTAGCGGGGTTACGCAGTATTTT.

The chain is built from TRBV2 and TRBJ2-2, with 10 bases identical to TRBD2. Unmatched junction bases numbered 2, after V lost 4 bases and J lost 6 bases. Germline values: CDR1 SNHLY, CDR2 FYNNEI. There are 14 residues in the CDR3. As DNA, the CDR3 is TGTGCCAGCAGTGTCCTAGCGGGAGCCGGGGAGCTGTTTTTT. This gives the protein CASSVLAGAGELFF.

The rearrangement links TRBV7-3 to TRBJ2-1; D possibly corresponds to TRBD1 (6 bases). V shed 2 bases and J shed 8 bases, with 13 bases lying between them. This CDR3 contains 14 residues. The germline gives CDR1 SGHTA, CDR2 FQGTGA. The CDR3 nucleotides are TGTGCCAGCAGCTTACAGGGGATCCGTGATGAGCAGTTCTTC. This gives the protein CASSLQGIRDEQFF.

This chain uses TRBV7-8 with TRBJ2-2, with 10 bases identical to TRBD2. This CDR3 comprises 16 residues. J gave up 5 bases and V 1 base, and 4 bases lay outside the gene matches. Germline CDR1 and CDR2: SGHVS and FQNEAQ. The CDR3 loop reads CASSLVAGGETGELFF. The CDR3 DNA reads TGTGCCAGCAGCTTAGTAGCGGGGGGAGAAACCGGGGAGCTGTTTTTT. Filled out from reference TRBV7-8 and TRBJ2-2, the complete variable domain reads GAGVSQSPRYKVAKRGQDVALRCDPISGHVSLFWYQQALGQGPEFLTYFQNEAQLDKSGLPSDRFFAERPEGSVSTLKIQRTQQEDSAVYLCASSLVAGGETGELFFGEGSRLTVL.

This clone was recorded only once. The chain uses TRBV4-1 and TRBJ1-6; possible D gene TRBD1, 5 bases. Germline values: CDR1 MGHRA, CDR2 YSYEKL. V lost 2 bases, J lost 4 bases, and 9 bases lay in between. This CDR3 region has 15 residues. The chain's CDR3 is CASSQPTAYNSPLHF. For the CDR3, the DNA is TGCGCCAGCAGCCAACCGACAGCTTATAATTCACCCCTCCACTTT.